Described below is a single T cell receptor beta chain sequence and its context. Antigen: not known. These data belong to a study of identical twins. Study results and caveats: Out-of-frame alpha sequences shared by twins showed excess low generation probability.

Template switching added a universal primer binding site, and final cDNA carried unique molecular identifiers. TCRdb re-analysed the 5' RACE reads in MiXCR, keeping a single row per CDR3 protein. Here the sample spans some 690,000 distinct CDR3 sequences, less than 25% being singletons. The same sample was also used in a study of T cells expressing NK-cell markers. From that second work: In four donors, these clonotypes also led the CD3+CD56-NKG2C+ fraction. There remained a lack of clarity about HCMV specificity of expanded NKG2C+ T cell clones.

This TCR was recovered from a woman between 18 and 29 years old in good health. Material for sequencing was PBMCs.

The DNA for the CDR3 is TGCAGTGCTAGAGACGGGCGGTCGGGAAACATTCAGTACTTC. The encoded protein is CSARDGRSGNIQYF. This rearrangement joins TRBV20-1 to TRBJ2-4, with no clear D. Trimming took off 0 bases at V and 6 bases at J, with 12 bases between the two ends. CDR3 length equals 14 residues. Germline-derived CDR1 and CDR2 are DFQATT and SNEGSKA (reference sequence).